A selection of T cell receptor beta chains follows, all from one sample in a study of Ad26.COV2.S vaccination and SARS-CoV-2 variants. The assay was immunoSEQ multiplex PCR, and TCRdb's table has in-frame clones only and misses some. The sample lists roughly 92,000 clones; roughly 84% were seen once. The sequencing here drew on peripheral blood, taken after recovery from COVID-19. These receptors were collected from a human donor who had recovered from COVID-19. Both conserved end residues are part of each CDR3. D genes are given only for firm matches. The size of a clone is reported for some rows only, either as once, few or many, or as a class for expanded clones.

CASSLFEARGQPQHF	TGTGCCAGCAGTTTATTCGAAGCACGTGGTCAGCCCCAGCATTTT	TRBV28	TRBJ1-5	.	.
CASSFIEGNTEAFF	TGTGCCAGCAGCTTTATTGAGGGGAACACTGAAGCTTTCTTT	TRBV5-4	TRBJ1-1	.	.
CASSQTDNYGYTF	TGTGCCAGCAGCCAGACGGATAACTATGGCTACACCTTC	TRBV3-1/TRBV3-2	TRBJ1-2	.	.
CASSQVSGRAFHEQYF	TGCGCCAGCAGCCAAGTAAGCGGGAGGGCCTTCCACGAGCAGTACTTC	TRBV4-3	TRBJ2-7	TRBD2	.
CASSVAPGAYEQYF	TGTGCCAGCAGCGTAGCCCCTGGGGCCTACGAGCAGTACTTC	TRBV9	TRBJ2-7	.	.
CATSRGQTNSGDTQYF	TGTGCCACCAGCAGAGGCCAGACGAACAGTGGAGATACGCAGTATTTT	TRBV15	TRBJ2-3	.	few
CASSLGGGGRDEQYF	TGTGCCAGCAGCTTAGGAGGAGGAGGGAGGGACGAGCAGTACTTC	TRBV11-3	TRBJ2-7	TRBD2	few
CSVTDRDNEKLFF	TGCAGCGTTACGGACAGAGATAATGAAAAACTGTTTTTT	TRBV29-1	TRBJ1-4	.	.
CASNLDRGDKYF	TGTGCCAGCAACTTAGACAGGGGGGATAAGTATTTT	TRBV2	TRBJ2-3	TRBD1	.
CASSSGLAGTTSYEQYF	TGTGCCAGCAGCTCTGGACTAGCGGGTACCACCTCCTACGAGCAGTACTTC	TRBV11-3	TRBJ2-7	TRBD2	.
CASSQDLTSGSFPSSYNEQFF	TGTGCCAGCAGCCAAGATCTTACTAGCGGGAGTTTCCCCAGCTCCTACAATGAGCAGTTCTTC	TRBV4-2	TRBJ2-1	TRBD2	.
CASSPPARGEQFF	TGTGCCAGCAGTCCCCCCGCGCGTGGTGAGCAGTTCTTC	TRBV28	TRBJ2-1	.	.
CASSQEGHYTF	TGTGCCAGCAGCCAAGAGGGGCACTACACCTTC	TRBV3-1/TRBV3-2	TRBJ1-2	.	.
CASSPTRTGGGGVVSNEQFF	TGTGCCAGCTCACCAACGAGGACAGGGGGCGGGGGAGTAGTTTCGAATGAGCAGTTCTTC	TRBV18	TRBJ2-1	TRBD1	once
CASSVEWGLSTDTQYF	TGTGCCAGCAGTGTAGAATGGGGGCTTAGCACAGATACGCAGTATTTT	TRBV6-1	TRBJ2-3	.	.
CASRTRSHEQYF	TGTGCCAGCAGGACGCGCTCCCACGAGCAGTACTTC	TRBV7-9	TRBJ2-7	.	few
CASSQEGQGNTGELFF	TGTGCCAGCAGCCAAGAGGGACAGGGAAACACCGGGGAGCTGTTTTTT	TRBV3-1/TRBV3-2	TRBJ2-2	TRBD1	.
CASSSQGTDTQYF	TGTGCCAGCAGTTCACAGGGGACAGATACGCAGTATTTT	TRBV27	TRBJ2-3	TRBD1	.
CASSEQATVVPQHF	TGTGCCAGCAGTGAACAGGCGACGGTAGTGCCCCAGCATTTT	TRBV2	TRBJ1-5	.	.
CASTGEPNEKLFF	TGTGCCAGCACGGGGGAGCCTAATGAAAAACTGTTTTTT	TRBV7-2	TRBJ1-4	.	.
CASSATSVGKYEQYF	TGTGCCAGCAGCGCTACCTCGGTAGGGAAATACGAGCAGTACTTC	TRBV11-2	TRBJ2-7	.	.
CASSPPGGHNEQFF	TGTGCCAGCTCACCACCAGGGGGGCACAATGAGCAGTTCTTC	TRBV18	TRBJ2-1	.	once
CASSQDPGGLYEQYF	TGTGCCAGCAGCCAAGATCCCGGGGGCCTCTACGAGCAGTACTTC	TRBV3-1/TRBV3-2	TRBJ2-7	.	.
CASSLEFGGSGELFF	TGTGCCAGCAGCTTAGAGTTCGGCGGGAGTGGAGAGCTGTTTTTT	TRBV11-3	TRBJ2-2	TRBD2	.
CASSSSSGFGFF	TGTGCCAGCAGCTCTTCTAGCGGGTTCGGGTTCTTC	TRBV7-9	TRBJ2-1	TRBD2	.
CASSQAREGDTQYF	TGTGCCAGCAGCCAAGCGCGGGAGGGGGATACGCAGTATTTT	TRBV4-2	TRBJ2-3	TRBD2	.
CASSYSRLAAFSEQYF	TGTGCCAGCAGTTACTCGCGCTTAGCGGCGTTTAGCGAGCAGTACTTC	TRBV6-2/TRBV6-3	TRBJ2-7	.	.
CASSAQGSTEAFF	TGTGCCAGCAGCGCACAGGGGAGCACTGAAGCTTTCTTT	TRBV7-9	TRBJ1-1	TRBD1	.
CASSQGSGRRDEQYF	TGCGCCAGCAGCCAAGGTTCAGGGCGTCGAGACGAGCAGTACTTC	TRBV4-3	TRBJ2-7	.	.
CASSLGVWASSYNEQFF	TGTGCCAGCAGCTTAGGTGTCTGGGCTAGCTCCTACAATGAGCAGTTCTTC	TRBV11-2	TRBJ2-1	.	.
CASSRDREYEQYF	TGTGCCAGTAGTCGGGACAGGGAGTACGAGCAGTACTTC	TRBV19	TRBJ2-7	TRBD1	.
CSVAGTDRKGHEQYF	TGCAGCGTTGCTGGGACAGATCGTAAGGGCCACGAGCAGTACTTC	TRBV29-1	TRBJ2-7	TRBD1	.
CASSFFRGAYEQYF	TGTGCCAGCAGTTTTTTCAGGGGCGCGTACGAGCAGTACTTC	TRBV6-2/TRBV6-3	TRBJ2-7	.	.
CASSRDGRTDTQYF	TGTGCCAGCAGTCGGGACGGACGCACAGATACGCAGTATTTT	TRBV5-4	TRBJ2-3	.	.
CASSRIVSGNTIYF	TGTGCCAGCAGTCGGATCGTGTCCGGAAACACCATATATTTT	TRBV11-2	TRBJ1-3	.	.
CSASWVRGLPPYEQYF	TGCAGTGCTAGTTGGGTTCGGGGACTACCCCCATACGAGCAGTACTTC	TRBV20-1	TRBJ2-7	TRBD2	.
CASSQGPGGGGELFF	TGTGCCAGCAGCCAAGGTCCAGGGGGCGGCGGGGAGCTGTTTTTT	TRBV3-1/TRBV3-2	TRBJ2-2	TRBD1	once
CASSLGSTRYEQYF	TGTGCCAGCAGTTTGGGAAGTACCCGCTACGAGCAGTACTTC	TRBV28	TRBJ2-7	.	.
CASSQGYGGSYEQYF	TGTGCCAGCAGCCAAGGATATGGAGGATCCTACGAGCAGTACTTC	TRBV3-1/TRBV3-2	TRBJ2-7	.	.
CASSVMSGSTDTQYF	TGTGCCAGCAGCGTAATGAGCGGGAGCACAGATACGCAGTATTTT	TRBV9	TRBJ2-3	.	few
CATRQGRPWGNQPQHF	TGTGCCACCAGACAGGGACGACCTTGGGGCAATCAGCCCCAGCATTTT	TRBV7-9	TRBJ1-5	TRBD1	.
CASSYMAGGPETYEQYF	TGTGCCAGCAGTTACATGGCGGGAGGGCCCGAAACCTACGAGCAGTACTTC	TRBV6-2/TRBV6-3	TRBJ2-7	TRBD2	.
CASSFSGGQGDFRGNTIYF	TGTGCCAGCAGCTTCTCTGGGGGACAGGGGGATTTTCGCGGAAACACCATATATTTT	TRBV13	TRBJ1-3	TRBD1	.
CASMAGGFSYEQYF	TGTGCCAGCATGGCGGGAGGGTTCTCCTACGAGCAGTACTTC	TRBV28	TRBJ2-7	TRBD2	.
CASSPGTGVTDTQYF	TGTGCCAGCAGCCCGGGGACAGGGGTAACAGATACGCAGTATTTT	TRBV11-1	TRBJ2-3	TRBD1	.
CASSSVPGQGLGGYEQYF	TGTGCCAGCAGTTCCGTCCCGGGACAGGGACTGGGAGGTTACGAGCAGTACTTC	TRBV28	TRBJ2-7	TRBD1	.
CASSPTAAGELFF	TGTGCCAGCAGCCCTACAGCGGCCGGGGAGCTGTTTTTT	TRBV7-3	TRBJ2-2	.	.
CASSSGNTEAFF	TGTGCCAGCAGCTCTGGGAACACTGAAGCTTTCTTT	TRBV5-6	TRBJ1-1	.	.
CASSLGSGSAYEQYF	TGTGCCAGCAGCTTAGGTAGCGGGAGCGCCTACGAGCAGTACTTC	TRBV7-3	TRBJ2-7	TRBD2	.
CASSGGGNIQYF	TGTGCCAGCAGCGGAGGGGGTAACATTCAGTACTTC	TRBV9	TRBJ2-4	.	once
CASSIDSGRENIQYF	TGTGCCAGTAGTATAGATAGCGGGAGAGAAAACATTCAGTACTTC	TRBV19	TRBJ2-4	TRBD2	.
CASSLRGNNSPLHF	TGTGCCAGCAGCTTACGGGGGAACAATTCACCCCTCCACTTT	TRBV7-6	TRBJ1-6	.	.
CASSPENRVNTGELFF	TGTGCCAGCAGCCCAGAAAACAGGGTAAACACCGGGGAGCTGTTTTTT	TRBV5-4	TRBJ2-2	.	.
CASTLVGQHF	TGTGCCAGCACTCTGGTGGGGCAGCATTTT	TRBV7-9	TRBJ1-5	.	.